This passage covers 26 T cell receptor beta chains from one sample sequenced in a study of shared clonotypes between healthy human individuals. TCRdb's table, derived via immunoSEQ multiplex PCR, lists solely in-frame clones and lacks some. The table shows around 1.1 million clones, with approximately 75% occurring only once. The sample was memory CD4+ T cells from PBMCs. Regarding subset: CD45RA-negative fraction. Source of these receptors: a man between 18 and 35 years old in good health. Some clones in this sample may be carry-over from other donors' samples.

The gene calls are TRBV28 and TRBJ2-3; 9 bases are shared with TRBD1. V gave up 7 bases and J gave up 4 bases; unmatched junction bases: 9. The CDR3 length is 15 residues. Germline V gene lookup returns CDR1 MDHEN and CDR2 SYDVKM. The CDR3 sequence: CASTTGGGGPDTQYF. As DNA, the CDR3 is TGTGCCAGCACGACAGGGGGAGGGGGCCCAGATACGCAGTATTTT.

This sequence joins TRBV15 and TRBJ2-7; TRBD1 matches at 7 bases. The CDR3 sequence is 16 residues long. Germline loops: CDR1 LNHNV, CDR2 YYDKDF (reference sequence). J was trimmed by 4 bases and V by 1 base; bases with no gene match: 10. Here the CDR3 DNA reads TGTGCCACCAGCAGAGCCCTTACAGGGGCAGGATACGAGCAGTACTTC. Translation: CATSRALTGAGYEQYF.

This chain connects TRBV5-1 to TRBJ2-7; D may be TRBD2 (6 bases). Between the trimmed V and J ends, which lost 4 bases and 5 bases, there was a span of 10 bases. This CDR3 comprises 12 residues. Per the germline V gene, CDR1 is SGHRS and CDR2 is YFSETQ. The DNA for the CDR3 is TGCGCCAGCAGCCCCCCGGGGGACGAGCAGTACTTC. It is translated as CASSPPGDEQYF.

This chain joins TRBV5-1 and TRBJ2-3; the match to TRBD2 covers 8 bases. V shed 6 bases and J 3 bases; nucleotides not matched to a gene: 0. This CDR3 has 12 residues. Germline CDR1 is SGHRS and CDR2 is YFSETQ. CDR3 loop: CASTSGTDTQYF. The CDR3 coding sequence is TGCGCCAGCACTAGCGGGACAGATACGCAGTATTTT.

This chain uses TRBV28 with TRBJ2-6, with TRBD2 matching 7 bases. The CDR3 contains 18 residues. Looked up from germline, CDR1 is MDHEN and CDR2 is SYDVKM. V lost 1 base, J lost 1 base, and 7 bases stayed unmatched. The CDR3 region is CASSLYSAGVSGANVLTF. The CDR3 region has the DNA TGTGCCAGCAGTTTATATTCGGCGGGGGTTTCTGGGGCCAACGTCCTGACTTTC.

V gene TRBV28 combines with J gene TRBJ2-1; D is uncertain. With 6 bases removed from V and 0 bases from J, the gap between germline ends came to 15 bases. The length of the CDR3 is 16 residues. Germline CDR1 and CDR2: MDHEN and SYDVKM. The CDR3 nucleotides read TGTGCCAGCAGCGTTCCCCAGCGCGGCTCCTACAATGAGCAGTTCTTC. Its translation: CASSVPQRGSYNEQFF.

This clone was observed many times. V is TRBV5-5 and J is TRBJ1-5; a possible D gene is TRBD1 (5 bases). CDR3 length: 14 residues. Trimming removed 5 bases from V and 5 bases from J, with 14 bases in between. Germline V gene sequence: CDR1 SGHKS, CDR2 YYEKEE (reference sequence). The CDR3, as DNA: TGTGCCAGCAGAGCCCGGGACGGCTATCAGCCCCAGCATTTT. Its translation: CASRARDGYQPQHF. The variable domain in full, with the rest retrieved from reference TRBV5-5 and TRBJ1-5, is DAGVTQSPTHLIKTRGQQVTLRCSPISGHKSVSWYQQVLGQGPQFIFQYYEKEERGRGNFPDRFSARQFPNYSSELNVNALLLGDSALYLCASRARDGYQPQHFGDGTRLSIL.

The gene calls are TRBV6-1 and TRBJ2-3; D is unclear. The V and J ends lost 1 base and 6 bases respectively, with 17 bases between them. The CDR3 loop spans 16 amino acids. Germline V gives CDR1 MNHNS, CDR2 SASEGT. The chain's CDR3 is CASSEDETGLRDTQYF. The DNA of the CDR3 is TGTGCCAGCAGTGAAGATGAAACGGGTCTTCGTGATACGCAGTATTTT.

V is TRBV27 and J is TRBJ2-7; D call uncertain. Germline loops: CDR1 MNHEY, CDR2 SMNVEV (reference sequence). Trimming removed 2 bases at V and 3 bases at J, with 14 bases between. The CDR3 extends over 15 amino acids. The CDR3: CASSLKSKPNYEQYF. CDR3 bases: TGTGCCAGCAGTTTAAAGTCTAAGCCGAACTACGAGCAGTACTTC.

The J gene is TRBJ2-1, the V gene TRBV28, with TRBD2 matching 12 bases. The germline V gene has CDR1 MDHEN and CDR2 SYDVKM. This CDR3 has 17 amino acids. J lost 8 bases, V lost 4 bases, and 12 bases had no gene match. CDR3 DNA: TGTGCCAGCAGTTCCCCTGGGACTAGCGGGTACGGCGATGAGCAGTTCTTC. Translation gives CASSSPGTSGYGDEQFF. The variable domain in full, with the rest retrieved from reference TRBV28 and TRBJ2-1, is DVKVTQSSRYLVKRTGEKVFLECVQDMDHENMFWYRQDPGLGLRLIYFSYDVKMKEKGDIPEGYSVSREKKERFSLILESASTNQTSMYLCASSSPGTSGYGDEQFFGPGTRLTVL.

The chain employs TRBV4-2 and TRBJ1-2; the D is unclear. Germline CDR1 and CDR2: LGHNA and YNFKEQ. This CDR3 region has 14 residues. V gave up 4 bases and J gave up 5 bases, with 14 bases separating them. The DNA for the CDR3 is TGTGCCAGCAGCCGTGGGCAGGTTCCATATGGCTACACCTTC. Protein product: CASSRGQVPYGYTF.

The rearrangement joins TRBV6-1 to TRBJ2-5, with D perhaps matching TRBD2 (6 bases). Germline CDR1 is MNHNS and CDR2 is SASEGT. The V end lost 0 bases, the J end lost 1 base, and 12 bases lay between the germline ends. The CDR3 is 16 residues long. CDR3 sequence: CASSEAWGTLQETQYF. DNA for the CDR3: TGTGCCAGCAGTGAAGCGTGGGGGACTCTCCAAGAGACCCAGTACTTC.

This chain uses TRBV5-1 with TRBJ1-2; tentative D call: TRBD1 (5 bases). Germline V gene sequence: CDR1 SGHRS, CDR2 YFSETQ. The CDR3 totals 14 residues. Trimming pared 4 bases from V and 0 bases from J, leaving 10 bases between. CDR3 coding DNA: TGCGCCAGCAGCCCGGGACTGACTAACTATGGCTACACCTTC. This sequence encodes CASSPGLTNYGYTF.

The chain employs TRBV9 and TRBJ1-2, with D uncertain. The V end lost 0 bases, the J end lost 4 bases, and 7 bases lay between the germline ends. The CDR3 is 13 residues long. Germline loops: CDR1 SGDLS, CDR2 YYNGEE. CDR3 coding DNA: TGTGCCAGCAGCGTAGCTCACGGCTATGGCTACACCTTC. Translated, it gives CASSVAHGYGYTF.

The chain has TRBV13 and TRBJ2-5; D gene unclear. This CDR3 comprises 12 residues. The germline V and J ends were trimmed by 4 bases and 7 bases, with 10 bases remaining between them. Germline CDR1 and CDR2: PRHDT and FYEKMQ (reference sequence). CDR3 sequence: CASSSTLGTQYF. The CDR3 DNA reads as TGTGCCAGCAGCTCTACCTTGGGGACCCAGTACTTC.

The chain links TRBV7-3 to TRBJ2-1; TRBD2 might be the D (5 bases). Per the germline V gene, CDR1 is SGHTA and CDR2 is FQGTGA. V was pared by 2 bases and J by 9 bases, with 11 bases between. The CDR3 has 13 amino acids. The CDR3 sequence: CASSLSPGLEQFF. The CDR3 bases are TGTGCCAGCAGCTTATCCCCCGGACTTGAGCAGTTCTTC.

V and J are TRBV29-1 and TRBJ2-2, with D possibly matching TRBD1 (5 bases). Per germline, CDR1 SQVTM and CDR2 ANQGSEA. This CDR3 has 15 residues. Trimming left V 1 base short and J 2 bases short, with 11 bases between. The CDR3 protein is CSVEGSGKNTGELFF. CDR3 coding DNA: TGCAGCGTTGAAGGTTCAGGGAAAAACACCGGGGAGCTGTTTTTT.

The rearrangement joins TRBV5-4 to TRBJ2-1; D unclear. Germline V CDR1 and CDR2: SGHNT, YYREEE (reference sequence). V dropped 2 bases and J dropped 10 bases, with 10 bases sitting between them. The CDR3 has 12 amino acids. The CDR3 bases are TGTGCCAGCAGCTTTACTGACCGAGAGCAGTTCTTC. Encoded protein: CASSFTDREQFF.

Of note for this clone: The same CDR3 is also encoded by other DNA sequences in this sample. The genes are TRBV7-2 and TRBJ2-7, with TRBD2 matching over 8 bases. V shed 2 bases, J shed 3 bases, and the junction held 0 bases outside the gene matches. Germline V CDR1 and CDR2: SGHTA, FQGNSA. The CDR3 is 13 amino acids. The CDR3 region is CASSLSGSYEQYF. The CDR3 bases are TGTGCCAGCAGCTTAAGCGGGAGCTACGAGCAGTACTTC.

In its sample, this clone was seen once. The chain employs TRBV5-1 and TRBJ2-2, with D perhaps TRBD1 (6 bases). This CDR3 contains 15 residues. V lost 4 bases to trimming and J lost 4 bases, with 14 bases between them. Germline V CDR1 and CDR2: SGHRS, YFSETQ. The chain's CDR3 is CASSPRTDLTGELFF. CDR3 sequence (DNA): TGCGCCAGCAGCCCCCGGACAGACCTCACCGGGGAGCTGTTTTTT.

The chain carries TRBV18 and TRBJ1-1; tentative D call: TRBD1 (6 bases). CDR1 KGHSH and CDR2 LQKENI come from the germline V gene. The CDR3 has 13 amino acids. V was trimmed by 10 bases and J by 5 bases, leaving 17 bases between them. The CDR3 spells CATKQGPRTEAFF. The CDR3 nucleotides are TGTGCCACCAAACAGGGCCCCCGGACTGAAGCTTTCTTT.

The chain recombines TRBV28 with TRBJ2-5, with D unresolved. Germline V lookup: CDR1 MDHEN, CDR2 SYDVKM. Trimming shortened V by 6 bases and J by 5 bases, and 16 bases separated the two germline ends. This CDR3 is built from 14 residues. CDR3 nucleotides: TGTGCCAGCAGAGAATTAGGGCTATGGGAGACCCAGTACTTC. It yields the protein CASRELGLWETQYF.

Written as DNA, the CDR3 is TGTGCCGAGGGGGGGAGCCTGAACACTGAAGCTTTCTTT. This encodes CAEGGSLNTEAFF. This chain connects TRBV7-2 to TRBJ1-1; a weak D match, TRBD1 (6 bases). Germline lookup yields CDR1 SGHTA and CDR2 FQGNSA. This CDR3 has 13 residues. Trimming stripped 11 bases from V and 0 bases from J, with 13 bases between.

The chain combines TRBV10-2 with TRBJ2-5; 7 nucleotides line up with TRBD2. V trimming: 6 bases; J trimming: 7 bases; junction bases outside the gene matches: 8. The V gene's germline CDR1 is WSHSY and CDR2 SAAADI. This CDR3 has 13 residues. The CDR3: CASRGTIGGTQYF. CDR3 sequence (DNA): TGCGCCAGCAGAGGGACTATAGGTGGGACCCAGTACTTC.

This chain connects TRBV28 to TRBJ2-2, with TRBD2 identical over 11 bases. The CDR3 consists of 17 residues. The germline V gene encodes CDR1 MDHEN and CDR2 SYDVKM. The V gene end was trimmed by 6 bases and the J gene end by 9 bases; junction bases not matched to a gene: 15. The CDR3 protein is CASSRTGTSGVHRELFF. CDR3 in DNA: TGTGCCAGCAGCCGAACTGGGACTAGCGGAGTGCACCGGGAGCTGTTTTTT. The whole variable domain, filled in from reference TRBV28 and TRBJ2-2, reads DVKVTQSSRYLVKRTGEKVFLECVQDMDHENMFWYRQDPGLGLRLIYFSYDVKMKEKGDIPEGYSVSREKKERFSLILESASTNQTSMYLCASSRTGTSGVHRELFFGEGSRLTVL.

V usage is TRBV5-1 and J usage is TRBJ2-7; TRBD1 or TRBD2 may be the D gene (6 bases each). This CDR3 is 14 amino acids long. V dropped 4 bases and J dropped 2 bases, with 13 bases sitting between them. The germline V gene has CDR1 SGHRS and CDR2 YFSETQ. The CDR3 spells CASSTGALPYEQYF. The CDR3 DNA sequence: TGCGCCAGCAGCACGGGGGCGCTGCCCTACGAGCAGTACTTC.